This record looks at one T cell receptor beta chain sequence and its context. Its target is unknown. This entry comes from a study of cytomegalovirus exposure and HLA in healthy donors. PCR used 60 Vbeta primers and 13 Jbeta primers. Original processing methods: Unique TCR beta chains numbered around 80 million in a later analysis, with roughly 11 million shared. Assay used: immunoSEQ multiplex PCR; TCRdb lists only in-frame clones, some missing. V and J calls and clone size come straight from that table; D and trimming were deduced from the DNA. The sample consists of 150,000 to 200,000 clones, approximately 80% of them appearing once. V lost 9 bases, J lost 0 bases, and 8 bases stayed unmatched. The CDR3 length is 15 residues. Germline CDR1 reads SGHNT; CDR2 reads YYREEE (reference sequence). Points from the study as a whole: Sequencing artifact likely explains a cluster of highly shared sequence variants.

The sample comprised PBMCs. The rearrangement uses TRBV5-4 and TRBJ2-1; 8 bases agree with TRBD1. This clonotype originated in a girl aged 10-17 years in good health and CMV-seropositive. The CDR3 is CAISQGGLSYNEQFF. The DNA for the CDR3 is TGTGCCATCTCACAGGGGGGACTCTCCTACAATGAGCAGTTCTTC.